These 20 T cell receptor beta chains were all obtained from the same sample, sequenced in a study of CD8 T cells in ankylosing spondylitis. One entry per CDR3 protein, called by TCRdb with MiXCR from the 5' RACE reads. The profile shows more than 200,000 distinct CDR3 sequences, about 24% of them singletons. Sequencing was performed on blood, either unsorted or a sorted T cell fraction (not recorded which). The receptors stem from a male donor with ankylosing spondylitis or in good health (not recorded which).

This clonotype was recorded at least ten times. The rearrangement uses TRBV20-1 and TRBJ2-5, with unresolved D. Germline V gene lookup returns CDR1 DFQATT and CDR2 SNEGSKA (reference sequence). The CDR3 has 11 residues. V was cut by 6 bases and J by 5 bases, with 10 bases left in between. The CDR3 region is CSAKGGETQYF. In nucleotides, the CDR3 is TGCAGTGCAAAGGGTGGGGAGACCCAGTACTTC.

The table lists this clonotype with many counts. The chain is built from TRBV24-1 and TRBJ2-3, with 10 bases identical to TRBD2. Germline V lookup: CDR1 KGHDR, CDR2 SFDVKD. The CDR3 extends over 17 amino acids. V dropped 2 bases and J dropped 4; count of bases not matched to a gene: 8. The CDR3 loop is CATSDSRSGGAPDTQYF. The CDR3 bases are TGTGCCACCAGTGATTCGAGAAGCGGGGGGGCCCCAGATACGCAGTATTTT.

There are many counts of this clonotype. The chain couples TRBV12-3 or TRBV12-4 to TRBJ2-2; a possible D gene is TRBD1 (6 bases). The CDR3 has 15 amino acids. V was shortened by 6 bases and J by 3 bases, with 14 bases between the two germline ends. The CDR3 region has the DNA TGTGCCAGCAGCATCGACAGGTTGTACACCGGGGAGCTGTTTTTT. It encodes CASSIDRLYTGELFF.

The CDR3 nucleotides are TGCAGTGGGTCCCCTGACACCGGGGAGCTGTTTTTT. Its protein is CSGSPDTGELFF. The chain couples TRBV20-1 to TRBJ2-2; D is unresolved. The CDR3 extends over 12 amino acids. The germline V gene encodes CDR1 DFQATT and CDR2 SNEGSKA (reference sequence). Trimming left V 7 bases short and J 3 bases short, with 9 bases between.

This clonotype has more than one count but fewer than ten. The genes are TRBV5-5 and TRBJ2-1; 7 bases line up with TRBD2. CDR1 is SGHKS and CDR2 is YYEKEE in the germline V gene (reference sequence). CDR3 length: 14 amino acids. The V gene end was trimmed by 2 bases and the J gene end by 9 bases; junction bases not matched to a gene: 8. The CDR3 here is CASSFGLEMGEQFF. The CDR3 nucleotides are TGTGCCAGCAGCTTTGGACTAGAAATGGGTGAGCAGTTCTTC.

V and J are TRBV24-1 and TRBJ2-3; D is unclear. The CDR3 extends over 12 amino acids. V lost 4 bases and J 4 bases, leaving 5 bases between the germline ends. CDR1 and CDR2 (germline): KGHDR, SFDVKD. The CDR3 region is CATSDIPDTQYF. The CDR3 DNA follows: TGTGCCACCAGTGACATTCCAGATACGCAGTATTTT.

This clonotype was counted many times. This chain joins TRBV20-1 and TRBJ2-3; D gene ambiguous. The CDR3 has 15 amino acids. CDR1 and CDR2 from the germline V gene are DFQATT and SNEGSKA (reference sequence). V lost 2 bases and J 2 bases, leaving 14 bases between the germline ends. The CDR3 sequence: CSARSDVSYTDTQYF. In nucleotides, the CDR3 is TGCAGTGCTAGATCCGATGTTTCTTACACAGATACGCAGTATTTT.

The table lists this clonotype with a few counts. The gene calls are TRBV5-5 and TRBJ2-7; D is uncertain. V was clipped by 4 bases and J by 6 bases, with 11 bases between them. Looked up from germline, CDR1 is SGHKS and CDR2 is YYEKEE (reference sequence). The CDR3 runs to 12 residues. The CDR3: CASSRVVTEQYF. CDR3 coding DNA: TGTGCCAGCAGCCGCGTGGTGACCGAGCAGTACTTC. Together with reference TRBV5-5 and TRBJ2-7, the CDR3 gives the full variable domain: DAGVTQSPTHLIKTRGQQVTLRCSPISGHKSVSWYQQVLGQGPQFIFQYYEKEERGRGNFPDRFSARQFPNYSSELNVNALLLGDSALYLCASSRVVTEQYFGPGTRLTVT.

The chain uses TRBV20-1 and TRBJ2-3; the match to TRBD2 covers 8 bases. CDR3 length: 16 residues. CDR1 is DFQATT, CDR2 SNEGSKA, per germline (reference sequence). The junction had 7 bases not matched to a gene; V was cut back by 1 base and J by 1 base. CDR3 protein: CSARAGGRGGTDTQYF. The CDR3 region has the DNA TGCAGTGCTAGAGCGGGGGGGCGTGGAGGCACAGATACGCAGTATTTT.

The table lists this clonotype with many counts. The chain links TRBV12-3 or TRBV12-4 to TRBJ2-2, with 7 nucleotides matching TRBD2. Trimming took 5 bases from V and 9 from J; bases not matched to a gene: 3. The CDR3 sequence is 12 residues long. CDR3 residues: CASSGEGRELFF. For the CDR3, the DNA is TGTGCCAGCAGTGGGGAGGGCAGGGAGCTGTTTTTT.

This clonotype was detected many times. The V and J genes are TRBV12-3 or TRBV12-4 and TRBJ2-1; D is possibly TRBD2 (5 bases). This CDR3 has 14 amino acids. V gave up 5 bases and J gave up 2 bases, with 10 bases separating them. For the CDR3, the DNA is TGTGCCAGCAGTCGAGGGCCCCCCTACAATGAGCAGTTCTTC. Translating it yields CASSRGPPYNEQFF.

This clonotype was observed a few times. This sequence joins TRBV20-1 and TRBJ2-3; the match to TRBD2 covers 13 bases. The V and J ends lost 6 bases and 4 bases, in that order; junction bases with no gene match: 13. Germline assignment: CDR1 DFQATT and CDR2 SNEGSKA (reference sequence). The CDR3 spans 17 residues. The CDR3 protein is CSAPTSGGDVVSDTQYF. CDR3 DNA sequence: TGCAGTGCACCCACTAGCGGGGGGGATGTTGTGTCAGATACGCAGTATTTT.

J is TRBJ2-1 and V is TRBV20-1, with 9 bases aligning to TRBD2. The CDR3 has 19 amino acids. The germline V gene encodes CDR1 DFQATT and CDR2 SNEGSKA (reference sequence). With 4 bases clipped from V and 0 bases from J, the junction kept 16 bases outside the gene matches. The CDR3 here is CSATSWRAGGRGSYNEQFF. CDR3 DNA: TGCAGTGCTACTTCATGGCGAGCGGGGGGCCGCGGCTCCTACAATGAGCAGTTCTTC.

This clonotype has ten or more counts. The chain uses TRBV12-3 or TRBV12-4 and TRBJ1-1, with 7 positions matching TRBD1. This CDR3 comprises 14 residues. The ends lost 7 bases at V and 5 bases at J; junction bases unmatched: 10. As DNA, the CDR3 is TGTGCCAGCACCGCGACAGGGTACGGGACTGAAGCTTTCTTT. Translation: CASTATGYGTEAFF.

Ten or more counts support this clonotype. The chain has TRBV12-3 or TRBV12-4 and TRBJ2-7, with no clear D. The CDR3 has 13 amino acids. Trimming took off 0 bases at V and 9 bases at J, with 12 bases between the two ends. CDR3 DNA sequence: TGTGCCAGCAGTTTAGCGGTAGACCCGCGGCAGTACTTC. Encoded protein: CASSLAVDPRQYF.

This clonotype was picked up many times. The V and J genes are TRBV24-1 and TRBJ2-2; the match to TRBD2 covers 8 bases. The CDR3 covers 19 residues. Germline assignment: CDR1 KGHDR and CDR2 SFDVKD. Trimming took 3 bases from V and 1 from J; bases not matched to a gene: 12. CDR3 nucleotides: TGTGCCACCAGTGATACCAGGGGAACAGCGGGGGAGAACACCGGGGAGCTGTTTTTT. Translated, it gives CATSDTRGTAGENTGELFF.

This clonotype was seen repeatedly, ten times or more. In DNA, the CDR3 is TGCAGCGTTGCAGGACAAGACGCGATTGCAGCTTTCTTT. This gives the protein CSVAGQDAIAAFF. The rearrangement links TRBV29-1 to TRBJ1-1; D perhaps matches TRBD1 (5 bases). Germline V gene sequence: CDR1 SQVTM, CDR2 ANQGSEA. Trimming pared 4 bases from V and 10 bases from J, leaving 19 bases between. This CDR3 comprises 13 residues.

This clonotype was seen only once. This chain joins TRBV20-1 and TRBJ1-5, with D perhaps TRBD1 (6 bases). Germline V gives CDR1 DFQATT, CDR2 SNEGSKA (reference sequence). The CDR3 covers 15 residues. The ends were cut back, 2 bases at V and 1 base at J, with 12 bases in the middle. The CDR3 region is CSARSGGGSNQPQHF. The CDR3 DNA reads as TGCAGTGCTAGATCCGGGGGCGGGAGCAATCAGCCCCAGCATTTT.

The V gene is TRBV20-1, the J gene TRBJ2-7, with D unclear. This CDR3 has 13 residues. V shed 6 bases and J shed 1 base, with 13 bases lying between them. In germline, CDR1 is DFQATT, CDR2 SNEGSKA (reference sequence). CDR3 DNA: TGCAGTGCAAGATCCGGGTATTCCTACGAGCAGTACTTC. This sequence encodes CSARSGYSYEQYF.

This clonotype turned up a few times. The CDR3 bases are TGCAGTGCAGAGCTGGGGTACCGTGGCTCCTACAATGAGCAGTTCTTC. Translation: CSAELGYRGSYNEQFF. The chain links TRBV20-1 to TRBJ2-1; D unclear. Germline CDR1 reads DFQATT; CDR2 reads SNEGSKA (reference sequence). The V and J ends lost 6 bases and 0 bases respectively, with 18 bases between them. The CDR3 extends over 16 amino acids.